What follows describes a single TCR beta chain. Its antigen specificity is not known. Base qualities are missing; no much larger clone stands one base away. The CDR3 spans 16 residues, from the cysteine through the phenylalanine. Solely the CDR3 DNA is kept, with 48 bases framed from the first base. In the germline V gene, CDR1 corresponds to SGDLS and CDR2 to YYNGEE. Receptor libraries were prepared by the immunoSEQ multiplex PCR assay. A mixture of 60 forward primers for TCR Vbeta segments and 13 reverse primers for TCR Jbeta segments was used in the multiplex PCR. The CDR3 region of rearranged TCR beta genes was amplified from genomic DNA by a multiplex PCR assay. Amplified TCR beta libraries were sequenced as 87-base-pair reads on the Illumina HiSeq System. Turning to the authors' computational methods: In a later analysis, tens of millions of unique TCR beta chains were counted across the roughly 610 repertoires, and roughly 11 million of these chains were shared by at least two donors. Raw reads were error-corrected and collapsed into unique sequences by a nearest-neighbor algorithm in which closely related sequences were merged to remove PCR and sequencing errors. Alignment of CDR3 sequences to IMGT reference sequences was used to assign V, D and J gene segments. For a sequence to be retained, at least a six-nucleotide match to both a V gene segment and a J gene segment was required. Rearrangements were classified as productive when the CDR3 lacked stop codons and remained in frame with V and J, and all other rearrangements were classified as non-productive. Following IMGT convention, CDR3 was defined as the stretch from the second conserved V-encoded cysteine up to the conserved J-encoded phenylalanine. In an earlier analysis of roughly 580 of the donors, sequences lacking an unambiguous match to a single V gene segment were excluded. An earlier analysis of several hundred of the donors called V segments functional above 56.7% productive rearrangements and segregating when the between-donor standard deviation exceeded 5%. A statistical classification framework was built for diagnosing cytomegalovirus status from the catalog of TCR beta chain sequences. A later analysis assigned V and J genes by comparing TCR nucleotide sequences with IMGT/GENE-DB human TR gene sequences. Using the TCRdist pipeline, a later analysis assigned CDR3 sequences along with most-parsimonious VDJ recombination scenarios. In a later analysis, each TCR beta chain was defined by its CDR3 amino acid sequence together with its V-gene family, and reads lacking a unique V-gene family were excluded. A later analysis removed roughly 590 highly shared, low-generation-probability nucleotide sequences to deal with suspected cross-contamination and a sequencing artifact. A later analysis calculated a clonal expansion index for each public chain from normalized within-repertoire ranks of inferred template counts. Generation probabilities in a later analysis came from a VDJ recombination model fitted to out-of-frame rearrangements, and those results were checked against IGoR. A later analysis scored TCR-TCR, TCR-HLA and TCR-CMV co-occurrence with hypergeometric tests, applying a repertoire-size bias correction to TCR pairs. In a later analysis, false discovery rates were estimated by permuting HLA or CMV assignments 20 times. In a later analysis, co-occurring TCRs were grouped with DBSCAN, and TCRdist sequence similarity was added when clustering was performed within HLA-allele-positive subsets. Repertoires with fewer than 30,000 or more than 120,000 public chains, plus five repertoires with anomalous nucleotide sharing, were excluded from co-occurrence clustering. This is the immuneACCESS table as TCRdb keeps it, with only in-frame sequences that have V and J called. A part of the clones is gone; compared with another copy, unresolved V genes explain less than half, and the rest is unexplained. V and J calls and clone size are those listed in that table; D and trimming were worked out from the DNA. This sample comprises tens of thousands of clones, more than 70% of them detected only once. Of the sample, approximately 4.8% falls within the top ten clones.

In total, more than 500 healthy bone marrow donors made up the cohort. All cohort members were sampled while nominally healthy, although unrecorded immune exposures were likely present. The donor was CMV seropositive and belonged to the group of more than 250 seropositive cohort members. A peripheral blood sample was provided by each donor, and peripheral blood mononuclear cells were used for TCR beta sequencing. The Qiagen DNeasy Blood Extraction Kit was used to extract genomic DNA from the blood cell samples. The data stem from a study of cytomegalovirus exposure and HLA in healthy donors (dated by TCRdb to 2016 to 2017). For the wider study: In an earlier analysis of 450 to 750 of the donors, 250 to 300 Gb of sequence data and 90 million to 120 million unique TCR beta sequences from about 180 million T cells were reported. About 310 gigabases of sequencing data and tens of millions of unique TCR sequences were included in an early release covering several hundred HLA-typed donors. Of the roughly 400 genotyped donors, around 81% fell in the genetic ancestry cluster associated with self-reported Caucasian donors. The study was designed to test whether signatures of past pathogen exposure could be identified by cataloging public T cell receptors. The study profiled the T cell repertoires of 666 subjects by immunosequencing and related them to cytomegalovirus serostatus. In addition to the first cohort of approximately 670 subjects, a separate validation cohort of 120 different subjects was used. High-throughput TCR immunosequencing, statistical association of individual TCRs with disease status, and machine learning were combined to predict cytomegalovirus infection status. In a later analysis, previously published TCR beta repertoires from about 640 donors were re-analyzed and high-resolution HLA genotyping was added so that TCR occurrence patterns could be studied. Rather than using new phenotypic data, the later analysis identified candidate immune exposures from TCR beta sequences and from how often those sequences occurred across donors. In an earlier analysis of over 550 of the donors, high-throughput TCR beta sequencing was used to judge whether each TCR beta V gene segment behaved as functional or pseudogenic. Alongside the repertoire data, information on donor age, sex, ethnicity and CMV serostatus was compiled. In a later genetic analysis, genome-wide SNP genotypes for about three fifths of the 666 donors were used, and that subset was treated as a discovery cohort. All discovery cohort repertoires had been generated using a single sequencing platform. Both class I and class II loci were covered by HLA typing, at four-digit resolution. Typing coverage varied by locus: about 620-630 donors for A, B, C, DRB1 and DQB1; some 520 for DQA1; more than 600 for DPA1; under 490 for DPB1. Because of strong linkage in the cohort, five DR-DQ haplotypes were treated as single units for association and clustering. On average, roughly 250,000 unique TCR beta nucleotide sequences were sequenced per donor among about 400 genotyped donors of the cohort, with 15% to 20% of those sequences being non-productive.

What the research found in general, with its limitations: The only immune exposure information available for the cohort was CMV serostatus. Broadly in line with IMGT annotations, most TCR beta V segments showed up in productive rearrangements about 87% or about 30% of the time in an earlier analysis of 450 to 600 of the donors. When HLA alleles, especially DR and DQ, strongly co-occurred, attributing TCR associations to individual alleles was difficult. A later analysis reported that several top co-occurrence clusters appeared linked to parvovirus B19, influenza, CMV and Epstein-Barr virus. In a later genetic analysis, a missense DCLRE1C variant was associated with V-gene and J-gene trimming of TCR beta chains, and the association was replicated in an independent cohort. Because HLA typing was missing for some donors at each locus, association tests included only the typed subset. The cohort was sequenced for TCR beta chains only, and without alpha or paired-chain data the features that could be detected were limited. A later analysis associated 15,000 or so TCR beta sequences with specific HLA alleles at a false discovery rate of 0.05. In a later analysis, HLA-associated TCR beta chains were found to be more clonally expanded and to have lower generation probabilities than equally common non-associated chains. Three of the identified cytomegalovirus-associated TCR beta chains were confirmed in vitro to be specific for cytomegalovirus antigens. Sequencing depth was assumed to be roughly uniform across donors in the presence/absence analyses, though that assumption may not hold. According to a later analysis, most CMV-associated TCR beta chains appeared to be HLA-restricted, and the HLA associations seemed to be driven largely by CMV exposure. Because counts were too low, seventeen rarely observed V segments, including chromosome 9 orphons, were left out of the earlier analysis of 587 of the donors. In a later analysis, TCR association rates were found to vary across HLA loci, with the most associated TCRs seen for DRB1 alleles and the fewest for HLA-C alleles. A total of roughly 160 TCR beta chains were listed by the study as associated with cytomegalovirus. It was suggested by the authors that the approach could potentially be generalized to other disease states and immunological phenotypes. Correlated functional status among segregating V segments might reflect linkage disequilibrium, but an unknown experimental factor could not be ruled out. A cluster of highly shared sequence variants was judged likely to represent a technical artifact of the sequencing pipeline. In a later genetic analysis, fewer N-insertions in productive TCRs were reported among donors in an Asian-associated ancestry cluster than the roughly 700-donor mean. Most TCR sequences were observed very rarely across donors, whereas some public TCRs were present in many individuals. The classifier was reported to diagnose cytomegalovirus status with high specificity and sensitivity in both the original cohort and the validation cohort. Some IMGT-functional V segments, including TRBV6-2 and TRBV6-3, could not be told apart with the 87-base-pair reads, so those segments were excluded. A further reported finding was that TCR beta sequences accurately predicted the HLA-A and HLA-B alleles for most subjects in the first cohort.

This receptor was obtained from a male donor in good health and CMV-seropositive. The sequencing sample was made of PBMCs. The chain is assembled from TRBV9 and TRBJ2-5, with 9 middle bases fitting TRBD1. The J call could be wrong; TRBJ2-7 is a better fit for the DNA end. The encoded CDR3 is CASSVEFGTGTHEQYF. Read as DNA, the sequence is TGTGCCAGCAGCGTAGAATTCGGGACAGGGACCCACGAGCAGTACTTC.